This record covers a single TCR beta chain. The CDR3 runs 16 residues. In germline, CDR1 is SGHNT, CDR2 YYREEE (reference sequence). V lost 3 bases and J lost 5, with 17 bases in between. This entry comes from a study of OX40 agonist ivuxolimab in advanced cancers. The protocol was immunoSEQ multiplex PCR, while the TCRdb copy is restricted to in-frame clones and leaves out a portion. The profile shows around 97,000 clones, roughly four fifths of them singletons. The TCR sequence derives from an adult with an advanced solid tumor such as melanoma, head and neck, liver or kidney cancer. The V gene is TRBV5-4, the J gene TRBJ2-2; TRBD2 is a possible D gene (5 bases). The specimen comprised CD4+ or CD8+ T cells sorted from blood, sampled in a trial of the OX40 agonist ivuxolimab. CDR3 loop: CASSSYSPGRTGELFF. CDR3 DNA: TGTGCCAGCAGCTCTTATAGCCCGGGGAGAACCGGGGAGCTGTTTTTT.